These T cell receptor beta chains were read from a single sample in a study of T-cell memory formation after mild COVID-19. TCRdb fed the 5' RACE reads into MiXCR, producing one record per CDR3 protein. The table has 530,000 or so distinct CDR3 sequences, about 18% seen once. The sequenced sample was PBMCs or a T cell subset sorted from them (not recorded which). The receptors originated from an adult woman who had mild COVID-19 (a few samples of this study predate the infection). Cell type and time point are not known. The CDR3 runs from the conserved cysteine through the conserved F or W. The order of the fields is D gene, V gene, J gene, clone size, CDR3 protein, CDR3 DNA. A D gene is named only where the DNA matches it firmly. Not every row has a clone size; where given, it reads once, few, many or a size class.

.	TRBV9	TRBJ1-1	few	CASSGGLLNTEAFF	TGTGCCAGCAGCGGAGGACTGTTGAACACTGAAGCTTTCTTT
TRBD2	TRBV29-1	TRBJ2-7	few	CSVENGGSYEQYF	TGCAGCGTTGAAAACGGGGGGAGCTACGAGCAGTACTTC
.	TRBV20-1	TRBJ2-7	.	CSDRGRALGAYEQYF	TGCAGTGATAGAGGCCGGGCCCTCGGGGCCTACGAGCAGTACTTC
TRBD1	TRBV27	TRBJ2-7	.	CASSLSGTGGLGKPYEQYF	TGTGCCAGCAGTCTCTCCGGGACAGGGGGATTGGGAAAACCCTACGAGCAGTACTTC
.	TRBV5-1	TRBJ2-7	few	CASSYGGDPPYEQYF	TGCGCCAGCAGCTACGGGGGAGACCCCCCCTACGAGCAGTACTTC
.	TRBV7-2	TRBJ2-4	.	CASSFTGITKNIQYF	TGTGCCAGCAGCTTTACCGGGATCACCAAAAACATTCAGTACTTC
.	TRBV12-3/TRBV12-4	TRBJ1-1	.	CASSPGRQNTEAFF	TGTGCCAGCAGTCCGGGACGGCAGAACACTGAAGCTTTCTTT
.	TRBV19	TRBJ2-1	few	CASAPQHWGRGEQFF	TGTGCCAGTGCTCCCCAGCATTGGGGGCGGGGAGAGCAGTTCTTC
.	TRBV19	TRBJ2-5	few	CASSMAWVRDTRETQYF	TGTGCCAGTAGTATGGCCTGGGTCCGGGACACCCGAGAGACCCAGTACTTC
.	TRBV5-4	TRBJ2-2	many	CASSLAGQDTGELFF	TGTGCCAGCAGCTTGGCGGGACAAGACACCGGGGAGCTGTTTTTT
TRBD1	TRBV6-2/TRBV6-3	TRBJ1-3	few	CASGGMDRLANTIYF	TGTGCCAGCGGAGGTATGGACAGGCTAGCAAACACCATATATTTT
.	TRBV12-3/TRBV12-4	TRBJ2-5	few	CASTSWETQYF	TGTGCCAGCACCTCTTGGGAGACCCAGTACTTC
TRBD2	TRBV20-1	TRBJ2-4	.	CSAFRTSGLAKNIQYF	TGCAGTGCTTTCCGGACTAGCGGACTAGCCAAAAACATTCAGTACTTC
.	TRBV11-2	TRBJ1-2	.	CASSLPGIPSPGYGYTF	TGTGCCAGCAGCTTACCAGGGATCCCTTCTCCAGGTTATGGCTACACCTTC
.	TRBV7-9	TRBJ2-3	.	CASTLLVVGFLADTQYF	TGTGCCAGCACCCTACTCGTGGTGGGATTTCTAGCAGATACGCAGTATTTT
TRBD2	TRBV9	TRBJ2-1	few	CASSVALAGAQFF	TGTGCCAGCAGCGTAGCACTAGCGGGAGCGCAGTTCTTC